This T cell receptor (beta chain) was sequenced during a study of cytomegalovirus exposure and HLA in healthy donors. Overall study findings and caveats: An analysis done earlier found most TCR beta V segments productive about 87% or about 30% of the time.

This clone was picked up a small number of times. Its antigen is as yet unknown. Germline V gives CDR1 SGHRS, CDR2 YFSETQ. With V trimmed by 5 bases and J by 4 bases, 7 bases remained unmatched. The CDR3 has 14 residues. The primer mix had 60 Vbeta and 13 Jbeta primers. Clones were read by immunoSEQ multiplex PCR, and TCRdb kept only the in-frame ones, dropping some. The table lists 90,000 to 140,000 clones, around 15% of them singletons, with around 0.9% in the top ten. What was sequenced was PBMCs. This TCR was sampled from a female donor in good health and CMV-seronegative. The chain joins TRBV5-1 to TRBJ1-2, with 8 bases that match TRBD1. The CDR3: CASRQGELSYGYTF. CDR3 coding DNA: TGCGCCAGCAGACAGGGGGAACTCAGCTATGGCTACACCTTC.